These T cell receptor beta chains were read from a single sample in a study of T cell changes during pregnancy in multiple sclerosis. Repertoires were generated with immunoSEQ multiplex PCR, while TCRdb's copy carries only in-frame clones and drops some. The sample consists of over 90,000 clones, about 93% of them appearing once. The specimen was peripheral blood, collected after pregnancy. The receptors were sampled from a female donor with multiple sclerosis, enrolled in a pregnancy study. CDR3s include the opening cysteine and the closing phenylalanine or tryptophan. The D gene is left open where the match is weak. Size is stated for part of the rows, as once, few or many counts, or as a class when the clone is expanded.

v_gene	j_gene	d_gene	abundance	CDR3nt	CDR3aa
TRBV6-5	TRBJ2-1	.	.	TGTGCCAGCAGTTGGGTCGGGTCCTACAATGAGCAGTTCTTC	CASSWVGSYNEQFF
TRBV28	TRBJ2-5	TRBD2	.	TGTGCCAGCGCTCTAGCGGGAGTCGGGGCGACCCAGTACTTC	CASALAGVGATQYF
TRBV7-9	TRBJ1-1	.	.	TGTGCCAGCGAGAGCGGAGGGAGCACTGAAGCTTTCTTT	CASESGGSTEAFF
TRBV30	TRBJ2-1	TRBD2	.	TGTGCCTGGAGGAGGGAGCGGGGACCCTACAATGAGCAGTTCTTC	CAWRRERGPYNEQFF
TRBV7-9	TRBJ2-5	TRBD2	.	TGTGCCAGCGACTTAATCCCCTCGGGACTAGCGCAAGAGACCCAGTACTTC	CASDLIPSGLAQETQYF
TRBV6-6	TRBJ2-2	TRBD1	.	TGTGCCAGCAGACCACCGGGACAGACCGGGGAGCTGTTTTTT	CASRPPGQTGELFF
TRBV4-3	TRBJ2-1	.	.	TGCGCCAGCAGCCAAGATCTGTCCAGATACAATGAGCAGTTCTTC	CASSQDLSRYNEQFF
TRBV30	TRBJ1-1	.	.	TGTGCCTGGAGTGGCAGTGAAGCTTTCTTT	CAWSGSEAFF
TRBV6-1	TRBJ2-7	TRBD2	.	TGTGCCAGCAGTAAAGAAGGGACTAGCGCTAGCTACGAGCAGTACTTC	CASSKEGTSASYEQYF
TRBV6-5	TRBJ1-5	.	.	TGTGCCAGCAGTTACTCGGTCGGGGGGCAGCCCCAGCATTTT	CASSYSVGGQPQHF
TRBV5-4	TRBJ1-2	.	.	TGTGCCAGCAGCTCAGGAGGGCTGTTAGGTGGCTACACCTTC	CASSSGGLLGGYTF
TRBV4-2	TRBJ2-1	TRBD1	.	TGTGCCAGCAGCCAGACACAGGGGAATGAGCAGTTCTTC	CASSQTQGNEQFF
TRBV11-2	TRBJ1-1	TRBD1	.	TGTGCCAGCAGCGTACAGGGGTACACTGAAGCTTTCTTT	CASSVQGYTEAFF
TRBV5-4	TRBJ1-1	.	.	TGTGCCAGCAGCTTGGGTGGCAACAGAATGAACACTGAAGCTTTCTTT	CASSLGGNRMNTEAFF
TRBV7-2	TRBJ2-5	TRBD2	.	TGTGCCAGCAGCTTTTCAGCGGGAGGACGCCGGTACTTC	CASSFSAGGRRYF
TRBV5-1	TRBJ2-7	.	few	TGCGCCAGCCGATTTGACAGCGACTCCTACGAGCAGTACTTC	CASRFDSDSYEQYF
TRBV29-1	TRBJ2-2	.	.	TGCAGCGTTGAATTTTGGGGCTCGAACACCGGGGAGCTGTTTTTT	CSVEFWGSNTGELFF
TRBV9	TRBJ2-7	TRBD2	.	TGTGCCAGCAGCGAACCTAGCGGGGGAGGGCCCGTCGAGCAGTACTTC	CASSEPSGGGPVEQYF
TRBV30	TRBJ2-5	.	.	TGTGCCTGGAAGAGGAGGGCGGGTGAGACCCAGTACTTC	CAWKRRAGETQYF